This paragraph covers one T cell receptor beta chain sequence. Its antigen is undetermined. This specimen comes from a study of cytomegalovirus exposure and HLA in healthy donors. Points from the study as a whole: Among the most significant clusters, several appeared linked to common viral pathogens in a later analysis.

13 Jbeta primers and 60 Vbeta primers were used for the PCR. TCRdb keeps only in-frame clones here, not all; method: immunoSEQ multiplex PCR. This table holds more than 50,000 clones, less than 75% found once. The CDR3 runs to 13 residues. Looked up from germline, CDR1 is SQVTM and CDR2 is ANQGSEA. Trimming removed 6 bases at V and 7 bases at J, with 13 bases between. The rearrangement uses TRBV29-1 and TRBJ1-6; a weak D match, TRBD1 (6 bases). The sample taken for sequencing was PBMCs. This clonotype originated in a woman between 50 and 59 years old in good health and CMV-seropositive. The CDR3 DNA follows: TGCAGCGTCCAGGGGTCCAGCAATTCACCCCTCCACTTT. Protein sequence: CSVQGSSNSPLHF.